One T cell receptor (beta chain) is described in this entry. The sample originates from a study of blood T cell repertoires in COVID-19. The CDR3 runs 16 residues. Trimming removed 3 bases from V and 5 bases from J; junction bases left unmatched: 6. Profiling relied on immunoSEQ multiplex PCR, and the TCRdb table lists in-frame clones only, not all of them. In the table there are roughly 180,000 clones, about 85% of which are singletons. The sequence derives from a man between 18 and 35 years old with acute or convalescent COVID-19. The chain is built from TRBV23-1 and TRBJ2-5; 13 bases agree with TRBD2. TRBV23-1 is annotated as an ORF whose role is uncertain. Sequencing input: peripheral blood. For the CDR3, the DNA is TGCGCCAGCAGTCAGTCTACTAGCGGGGGGGCTGAGACCCAGTACTTC. Residues: CASSQSTSGGAETQYF.